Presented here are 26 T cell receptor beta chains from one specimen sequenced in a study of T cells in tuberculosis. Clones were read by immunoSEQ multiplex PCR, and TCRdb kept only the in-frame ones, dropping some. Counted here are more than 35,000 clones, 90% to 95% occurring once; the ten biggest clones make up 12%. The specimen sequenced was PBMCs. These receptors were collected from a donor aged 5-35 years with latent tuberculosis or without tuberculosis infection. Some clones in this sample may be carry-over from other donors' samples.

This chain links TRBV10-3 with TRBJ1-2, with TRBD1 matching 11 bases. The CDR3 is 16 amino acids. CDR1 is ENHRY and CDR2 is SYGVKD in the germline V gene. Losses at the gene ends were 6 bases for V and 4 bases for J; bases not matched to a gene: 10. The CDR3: CAISNTDRGLVYGYTF. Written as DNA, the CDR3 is TGTGCCATCAGCAATACGGACAGGGGGCTAGTCTATGGCTACACCTTC.

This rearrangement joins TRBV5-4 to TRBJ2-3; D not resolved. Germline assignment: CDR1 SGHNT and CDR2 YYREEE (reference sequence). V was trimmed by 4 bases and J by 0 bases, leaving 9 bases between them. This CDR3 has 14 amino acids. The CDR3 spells CASSRQGSTDTQYF. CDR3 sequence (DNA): TGTGCCAGCAGCCGACAAGGAAGCACAGATACGCAGTATTTT.

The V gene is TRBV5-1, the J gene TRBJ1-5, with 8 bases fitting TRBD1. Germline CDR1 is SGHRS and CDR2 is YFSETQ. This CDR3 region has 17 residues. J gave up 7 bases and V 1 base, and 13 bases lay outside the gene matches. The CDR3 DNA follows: TGCGCCAGCAGCTTGAATCCAGGGGGCATTGTCGGCCAGCCCCAGCATTTT. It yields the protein CASSLNPGGIVGQPQHF.

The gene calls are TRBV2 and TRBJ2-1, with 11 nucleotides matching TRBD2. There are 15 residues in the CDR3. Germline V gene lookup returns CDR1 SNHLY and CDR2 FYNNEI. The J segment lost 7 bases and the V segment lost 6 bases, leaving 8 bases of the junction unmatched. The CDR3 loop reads CASRALAGGRNEQFF. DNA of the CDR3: TGTGCCAGCAGGGCTCTAGCGGGGGGTAGGAATGAGCAGTTCTTC.

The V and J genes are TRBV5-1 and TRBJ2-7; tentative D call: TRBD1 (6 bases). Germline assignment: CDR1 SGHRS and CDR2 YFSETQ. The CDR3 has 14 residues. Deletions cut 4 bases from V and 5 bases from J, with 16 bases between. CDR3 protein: CASSAGTPVDEQYF. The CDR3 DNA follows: TGCGCCAGCAGCGCCGGGACACCCGTCGACGAGCAGTACTTC. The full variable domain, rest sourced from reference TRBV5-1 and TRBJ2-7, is KAGVTQTPRYLIKTRGQQVTLSCSPISGHRSVSWYQQTPGQGLQFLFEYFSETQRNKGNFPGRFSGRQFSNSRSEMNVSTLELGDSALYLCASSAGTPVDEQYFGPGTRLTVT.

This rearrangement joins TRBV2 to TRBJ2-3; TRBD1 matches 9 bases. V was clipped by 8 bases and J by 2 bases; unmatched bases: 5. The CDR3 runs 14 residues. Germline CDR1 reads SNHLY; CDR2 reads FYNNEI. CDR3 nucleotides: TGTGCCAGCTCCGGGACAGGGCCCACAGATACGCAGTATTTT. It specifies CASSGTGPTDTQYF.

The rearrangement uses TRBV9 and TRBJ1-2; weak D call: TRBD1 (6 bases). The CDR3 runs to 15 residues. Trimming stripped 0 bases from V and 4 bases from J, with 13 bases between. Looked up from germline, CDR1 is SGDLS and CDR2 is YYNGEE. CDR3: CASSVVGQGIYGYTF. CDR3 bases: TGTGCCAGCAGCGTAGTTGGGCAGGGGATCTATGGCTACACCTTC.

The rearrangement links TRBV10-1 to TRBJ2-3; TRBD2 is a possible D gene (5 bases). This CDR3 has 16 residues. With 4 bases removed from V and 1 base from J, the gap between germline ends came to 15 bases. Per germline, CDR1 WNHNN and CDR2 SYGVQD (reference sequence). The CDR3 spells CASSGAPPEGTDTQYF. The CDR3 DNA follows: TGCGCCAGCAGTGGAGCGCCACCGGAGGGCACAGATACGCAGTATTTT.

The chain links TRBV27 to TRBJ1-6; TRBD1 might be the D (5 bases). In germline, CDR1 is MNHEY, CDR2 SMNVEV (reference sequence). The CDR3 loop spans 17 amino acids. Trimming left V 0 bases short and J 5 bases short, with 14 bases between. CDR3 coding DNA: TGTGCCAGCAGTTTATCGAAGCGGGACCGAGATAATTCACCCCTCCACTTT. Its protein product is CASSLSKRDRDNSPLHF.

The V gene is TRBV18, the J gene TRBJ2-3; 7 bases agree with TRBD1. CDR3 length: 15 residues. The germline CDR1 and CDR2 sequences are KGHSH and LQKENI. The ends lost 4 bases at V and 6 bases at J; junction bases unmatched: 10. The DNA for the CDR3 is TGTGCCAGCTCACTCGACAGGGTTTCGGGTGATACGCAGTATTTT. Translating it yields CASSLDRVSGDTQYF. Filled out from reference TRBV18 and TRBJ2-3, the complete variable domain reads NAGVMQNPRHLVRRRGQEARLRCSPMKGHSHVYWYRQLPEEGLKFMVYLQKENIIDESGMPKERFSAEFPKEGPSILRIQQVVRGDSAAYFCASSLDRVSGDTQYFGPGTRLTVL.

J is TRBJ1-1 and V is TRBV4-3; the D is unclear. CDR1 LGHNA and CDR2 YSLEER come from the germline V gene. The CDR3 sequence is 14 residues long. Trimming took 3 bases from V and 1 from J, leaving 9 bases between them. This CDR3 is CASSQERGNTEAFF. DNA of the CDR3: TGCGCCAGCAGCCAGGAACGGGGGAACACTGAAGCTTTCTTT.

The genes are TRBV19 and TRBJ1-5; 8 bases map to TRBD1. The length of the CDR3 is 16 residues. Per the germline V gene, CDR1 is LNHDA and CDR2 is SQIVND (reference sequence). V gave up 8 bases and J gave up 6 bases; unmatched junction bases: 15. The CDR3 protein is CASDEDREVVAQPQHF. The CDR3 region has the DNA TGTGCCAGTGACGAGGACAGGGAAGTGGTGGCTCAGCCCCAGCATTTT. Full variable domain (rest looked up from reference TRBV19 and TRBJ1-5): DGGITQSPKYLFRKEGQNVTLSCEQNLNHDAMYWYRQDPGQGLRLIYYSQIVNDFQKGDIAEGYSVSREKKESFPLTVTSAQKNPTAFYLCASDEDREVVAQPQHFGDGTRLSIL.

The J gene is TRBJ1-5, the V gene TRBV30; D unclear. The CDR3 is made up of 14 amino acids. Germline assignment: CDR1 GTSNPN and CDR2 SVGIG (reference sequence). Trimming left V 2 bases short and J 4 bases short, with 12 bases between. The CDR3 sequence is CAWSSGVGNQPQHF. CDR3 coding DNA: TGTGCCTGGAGTTCCGGAGTTGGGAATCAGCCCCAGCATTTT.

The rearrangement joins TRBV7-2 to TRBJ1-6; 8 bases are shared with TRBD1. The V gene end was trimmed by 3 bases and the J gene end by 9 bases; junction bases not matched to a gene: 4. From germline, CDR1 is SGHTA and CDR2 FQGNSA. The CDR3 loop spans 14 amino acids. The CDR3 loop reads CASSFGQGGSPLHF. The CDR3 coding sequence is TGTGCCAGCAGCTTCGGACAGGGAGGTTCACCCCTCCACTTT.

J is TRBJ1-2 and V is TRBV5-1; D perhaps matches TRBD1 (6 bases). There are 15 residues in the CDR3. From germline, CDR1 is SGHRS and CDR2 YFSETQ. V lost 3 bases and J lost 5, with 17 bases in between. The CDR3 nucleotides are TGCGCCAGCAGCTCCCTTCCAGAACAGGGATATGGCTACACCTTC. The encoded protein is CASSSLPEQGYGYTF. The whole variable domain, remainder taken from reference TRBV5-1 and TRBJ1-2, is KAGVTQTPRYLIKTRGQQVTLSCSPISGHRSVSWYQQTPGQGLQFLFEYFSETQRNKGNFPGRFSGRQFSNSRSEMNVSTLELGDSALYLCASSSLPEQGYGYTFGSGTRLTVV.

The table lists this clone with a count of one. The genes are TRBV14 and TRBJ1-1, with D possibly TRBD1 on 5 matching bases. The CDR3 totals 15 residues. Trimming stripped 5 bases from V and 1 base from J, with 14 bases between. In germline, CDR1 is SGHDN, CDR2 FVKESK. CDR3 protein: CASSYRQLRNTEAFF. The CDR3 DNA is TGTGCCAGCAGCTATCGACAGCTAAGGAACACTGAAGCTTTCTTT.

The CDR3 protein is CAISESRDRGAGNTIYF. The CDR3 DNA is TGTGCCATCAGTGAGTCGAGGGACAGGGGAGCTGGAAACACCATATATTTT. This chain links TRBV10-3 with TRBJ1-3; 10 bases fit TRBD1. The V gene's germline CDR1 is ENHRY and CDR2 SYGVKD. With 0 bases clipped from V and 2 bases from J, the junction kept 4 bases outside the gene matches. The CDR3 is 17 residues long.

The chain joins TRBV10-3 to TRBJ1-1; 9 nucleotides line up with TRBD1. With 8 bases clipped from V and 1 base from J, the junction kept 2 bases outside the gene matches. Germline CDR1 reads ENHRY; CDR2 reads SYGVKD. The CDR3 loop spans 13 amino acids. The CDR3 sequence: CAIGTGKNTEAFF. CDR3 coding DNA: TGTGCCATCGGGACAGGGAAGAACACTGAAGCTTTCTTT.

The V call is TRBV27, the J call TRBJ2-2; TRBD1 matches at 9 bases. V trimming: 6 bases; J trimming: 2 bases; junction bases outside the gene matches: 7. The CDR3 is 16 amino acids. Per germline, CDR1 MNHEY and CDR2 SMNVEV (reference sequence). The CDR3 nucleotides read TGTGCCAGCAGCCATTTGGGACAGGGAAACACCGGGGAGCTGTTTTTT. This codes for CASSHLGQGNTGELFF.

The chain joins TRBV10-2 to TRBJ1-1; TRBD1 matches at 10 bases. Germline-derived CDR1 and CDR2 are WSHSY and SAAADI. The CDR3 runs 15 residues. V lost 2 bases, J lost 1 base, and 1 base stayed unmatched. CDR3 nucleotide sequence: TGCGCCAGCAGTGAGAGGGACAGGGGGAACACTGAAGCTTTCTTT. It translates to CASSERDRGNTEAFF.

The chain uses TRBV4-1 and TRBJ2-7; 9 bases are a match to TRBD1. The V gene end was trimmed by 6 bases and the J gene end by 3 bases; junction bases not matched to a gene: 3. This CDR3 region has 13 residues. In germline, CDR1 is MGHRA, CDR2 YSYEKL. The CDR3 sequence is CASSRDRDYEQYF. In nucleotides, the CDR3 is TGCGCCAGCAGTCGGGACAGGGACTACGAGCAGTACTTC.

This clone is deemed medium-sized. The CDR3 protein is CASSPRDRGRPGNTIYF. The CDR3 DNA reads TGCGCCAGCAGCCCCCGGGACAGGGGGCGTCCTGGAAACACCATATATTTT. This chain joins TRBV4-3 and TRBJ1-3; 12 bases match TRBD1. The germline gives CDR1 LGHNA, CDR2 YSLEER. The V and J ends lost 4 bases and 2 bases, in that order; junction bases with no gene match: 6. This CDR3 is 17 amino acids long.

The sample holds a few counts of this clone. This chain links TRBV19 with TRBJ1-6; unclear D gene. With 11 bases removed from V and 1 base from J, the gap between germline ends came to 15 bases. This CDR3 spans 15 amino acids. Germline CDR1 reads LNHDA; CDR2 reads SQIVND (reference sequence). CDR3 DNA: TGTGCCTCACATTACGGGATTTCCTATAATTCACCCCTCCACTTT. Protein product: CASHYGISYNSPLHF. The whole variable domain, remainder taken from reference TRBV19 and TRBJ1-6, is DGGITQSPKYLFRKEGQNVTLSCEQNLNHDAMYWYRQDPGQGLRLIYYSQIVNDFQKGDIAEGYSVSREKKESFPLTVTSAQKNPTAFYLCASHYGISYNSPLHFGNGTRLTVT.

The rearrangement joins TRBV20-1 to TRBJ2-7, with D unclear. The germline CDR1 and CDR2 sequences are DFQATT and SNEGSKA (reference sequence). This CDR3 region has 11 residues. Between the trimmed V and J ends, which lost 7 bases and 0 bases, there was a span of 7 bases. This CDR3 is CSVDTSYEQYF. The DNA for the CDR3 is TGCAGTGTAGACACCTCCTACGAGCAGTACTTC.

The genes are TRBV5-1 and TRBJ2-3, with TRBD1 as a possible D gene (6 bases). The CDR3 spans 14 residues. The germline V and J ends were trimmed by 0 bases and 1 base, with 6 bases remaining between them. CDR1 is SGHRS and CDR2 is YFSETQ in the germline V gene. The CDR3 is CASSLGTGTDTQYF. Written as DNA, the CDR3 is TGCGCCAGCAGCTTGGGGACAGGCACAGATACGCAGTATTTT.

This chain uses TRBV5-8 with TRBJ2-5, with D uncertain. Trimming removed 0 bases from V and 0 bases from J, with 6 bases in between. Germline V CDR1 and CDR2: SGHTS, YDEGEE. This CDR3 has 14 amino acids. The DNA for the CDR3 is TGTGCCAGCAGCTTGGCGACTTACCAAGAGACCCAGTACTTC. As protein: CASSLATYQETQYF.